The 11 T cell receptor beta chains presented below share a single source sample, sequenced in a study of radiation and T cells in renal cell carcinoma. Measured with immunoSEQ multiplex PCR; TCRdb has only the in-frame clones, and not every one. The profile shows under 150,000 clones, 70% to 90% of them singletons. The time point: blood 2 weeks post-SBRT. The sample's treatment: 15 Gy SBRT to primary tumor, nephrectomy 4 weeks later. The sample was blood, taken from a patient whose treatment included radiotherapy and nephrectomy. These receptors originate from a woman in her fifties or sixties with renal cell carcinoma.

The CDR3 reads CASSLAAGGGNEQFF. DNA for the CDR3: TGTGCCAGCAGCTTGGCGGCTGGGGGAGGCAATGAGCAGTTCTTC. The V gene is TRBV5-4, the J gene TRBJ2-1, with D possibly matching TRBD2 (6 bases). CDR1 SGHNT and CDR2 YYREEE come from the germline V gene (reference sequence). Trimming took 0 bases from V and 6 from J, leaving 13 bases between them. This CDR3 spans 15 amino acids.

The gene calls are TRBV13 and TRBJ2-2; 11 nucleotides match TRBD2. The CDR3 totals 19 residues. Germline V gene lookup returns CDR1 PRHDT and CDR2 FYEKMQ (reference sequence). The trim removed 4 bases at V and 5 bases at J, leaving 15 bases unmatched. The CDR3 sequence is CASSSRGVGLAGGTGELFF. CDR3 DNA: TGTGCCAGCAGCTCCCGGGGTGTTGGCCTAGCGGGAGGTACCGGGGAGCTGTTTTTT.

V gene TRBV19 combines with J gene TRBJ1-6; 10 bases match TRBD1. CDR3 length: 16 amino acids. Losses at the gene ends were 3 bases for V and 2 bases for J; bases not matched to a gene: 1. Germline V gives CDR1 LNHDA, CDR2 SQIVND (reference sequence). This chain's CDR3 is CASSIGQGAYNSPLHF. CDR3 coding DNA: TGTGCCAGTAGTATCGGACAGGGGGCCTATAATTCACCCCTCCACTTT.

The V and J genes are TRBV30 and TRBJ1-3; D unclear. Trimming took 1 base from V and 0 from J, leaving 13 bases between them. This CDR3 contains 16 residues. CDR1 and CDR2 from the germline V gene are GTSNPN and SVGIG (reference sequence). CDR3 residues: CAWSDPGSLSGNTIYF. CDR3 DNA: TGTGCCTGGAGTGACCCGGGCAGCCTCTCTGGAAACACCATATATTTT.

V gene TRBV19 combines with J gene TRBJ1-6; D possibly corresponds to TRBD1 (5 bases). V gave up 0 bases and J gave up 6 bases, with 12 bases separating them. Germline CDR1 and CDR2: LNHDA and SQIVND (reference sequence). The CDR3 is 16 residues long. The DNA for the CDR3 is TGTGCCAGTAGTATAGATTATCAGGGTGGTAATTCACCCCTCCACTTT. Amino acid sequence: CASSIDYQGGNSPLHF.

In its sample, this clone was seen a few times. At one boundary the junction diverges from the germline segment, which might be a read error. V and J are TRBV6-5 and TRBJ1-1; 7 bases agree with TRBD1. Germline assignment: CDR1 MNHEY and CDR2 SVGAGI. The CDR3 covers 14 residues. CDR3 amino acids: CASSFDRVNPEAFF. CDR3 bases: TGTGCCAGCAGTTTCGACAGGGTGAACCCTGAAGCTTTCTTT.

This sequence joins TRBV5-1 and TRBJ2-1; TRBD2 matches at 8 bases. The CDR3 runs 16 residues. CDR1 is SGHRS, CDR2 YFSETQ, per germline. V lost 3 bases and J lost 0; bases outside the gene matches: 5. The CDR3 protein is CASSWDSGISYNEQFF. As DNA, the CDR3 is TGCGCCAGCAGCTGGGATAGCGGGATCTCCTACAATGAGCAGTTCTTC.

The chain has TRBV5-1 and TRBJ2-5, with D unclear. This CDR3 comprises 13 residues. With 0 bases removed from V and 4 bases from J, the gap between germline ends came to 7 bases. Germline V gene lookup returns CDR1 SGHRS and CDR2 YFSETQ. CDR3 protein: CASSLDGVETQYF. In nucleotides, the CDR3 is TGCGCCAGCAGCTTGGATGGGGTAGAGACCCAGTACTTC.

V and J are TRBV7-2 and TRBJ2-2, with D maybe TRBD1 (6 bases). This CDR3 region has 14 residues. The ends were cut back, 4 bases at V and 2 bases at J, with 8 bases in the middle. Germline lookup yields CDR1 SGHTA and CDR2 FQGNSA. CDR3 residues: CASSSRGNTGELFF. CDR3 bases: TGTGCCAGCAGCTCCAGGGGAAACACCGGGGAGCTGTTTTTT.

This chain links TRBV4-2 with TRBJ2-2; 9 bases match TRBD2. J was trimmed by 4 bases and V by 0 bases; bases with no gene match: 9. The CDR3 contains 18 residues. Germline CDR1 is LGHNA and CDR2 is YNFKEQ. CDR3 DNA: TGTGCCAGCAGCCAAGATCCGGGCGGGGGGGCCGCCACCGGGGAGCTGTTTTTT. This sequence encodes CASSQDPGGGAATGELFF.

The J gene is TRBJ2-2, the V gene TRBV5-8, with 11 bases that match TRBD2. The CDR3 sequence is 16 residues long. The J segment lost 5 bases and the V segment lost 5 bases, leaving 8 bases of the junction unmatched. Germline lookup yields CDR1 SGHTS and CDR2 YDEGEE. CDR3 sequence (DNA): TGTGCCAGCAGTCTGACTAGCGGGGACCGGACCGGGGAGCTGTTTTTT. Its translation: CASSLTSGDRTGELFF.